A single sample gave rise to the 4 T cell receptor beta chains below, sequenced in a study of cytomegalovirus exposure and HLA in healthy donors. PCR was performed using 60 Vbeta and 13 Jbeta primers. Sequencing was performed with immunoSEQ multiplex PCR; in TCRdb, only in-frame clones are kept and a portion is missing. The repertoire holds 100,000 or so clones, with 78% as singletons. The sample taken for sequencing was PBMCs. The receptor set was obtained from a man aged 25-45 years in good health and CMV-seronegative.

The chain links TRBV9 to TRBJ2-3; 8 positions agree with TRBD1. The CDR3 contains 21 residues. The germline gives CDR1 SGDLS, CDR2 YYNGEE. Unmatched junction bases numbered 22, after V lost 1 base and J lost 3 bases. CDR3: CASSVSPGTGPVGVGTDTQYF. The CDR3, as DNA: TGTGCCAGCAGCGTATCCCCCGGGACAGGACCTGTCGGCGTAGGGACAGATACGCAGTATTTT.

The CDR3 bases are TGCGCCAGCAGCCAAGACGGAGCGGAGTCCTACGAGCAGTACTTC. This encodes CASSQDGAESYEQYF. This chain connects TRBV4-3 to TRBJ2-7; weak D call: TRBD2 (5 bases). The V gene lost 0 bases and the J gene lost 1 base, with 10 bases spanning the gap. Germline CDR1 reads LGHNA; CDR2 reads YSLEER. The CDR3 covers 15 residues.

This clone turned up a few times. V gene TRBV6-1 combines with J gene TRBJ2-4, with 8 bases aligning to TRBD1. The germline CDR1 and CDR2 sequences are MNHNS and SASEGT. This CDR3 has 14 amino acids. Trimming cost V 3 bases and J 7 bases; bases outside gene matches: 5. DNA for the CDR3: TGTGCCAGCAGTGAGGACAGGGTCGGGAACATTCAGTACTTC. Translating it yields CASSEDRVGNIQYF.

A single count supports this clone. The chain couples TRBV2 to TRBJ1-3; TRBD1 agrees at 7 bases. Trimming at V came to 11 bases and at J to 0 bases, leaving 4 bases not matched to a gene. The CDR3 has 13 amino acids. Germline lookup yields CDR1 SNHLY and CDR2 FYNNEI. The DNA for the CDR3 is TGTGCCGGATGGGACAGCTCTGGAAACACCATATATTTT. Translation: CAGWDSSGNTIYF.